A selection of T cell receptor beta chains follows, all from one sample in a study of blood T cells in healthy people across ages. TCRdb reanalysed the 5' RACE reads using MiXCR and keeps one entry per CDR3 protein. The sample lists around 700,000 distinct CDR3 sequences; roughly 25% were seen once. A further study also used this sample, focusing on T cells of mothers and their children.

The specimen sequenced was blood. These receptors came from a boy aged 5-17 years in good health. Both conserved end residues are part of each CDR3. A D gene is named only where the DNA matches it firmly. The listing skips clone size in some rows; elsewhere it reads once, few, many or a size class.

j_gene	v_gene	d_gene	abundance	CDR3aa	CDR3nt
TRBJ2-1	TRBV5-1	TRBD2	NA	CASSYGLAGGRSYNEQFF	TGCGCCAGCAGCTACGGACTAGCGGGGGGGCGCTCCTACAATGAGCAGTTCTTC
TRBJ2-5	TRBV10-2	NA	NA	CASRGWGKETQYF	TGCGCCAGCAGGGGCTGGGGCAAAGAGACCCAGTACTTC
TRBJ1-2	TRBV6-5	TRBD1	NA	CASSYYRDRSYGYTF	TGTGCCAGCAGTTACTATCGGGACAGGTCCTATGGCTACACCTTC
TRBJ2-1	TRBV11-3	NA	few	CASSSRIQPDEQFF	TGTGCCAGCAGCTCGCGTATTCAGCCAGATGAGCAGTTCTTC
TRBJ2-5	TRBV5-1	TRBD2	few	CASSALAAGGGETQYF	TGCGCCAGCAGCGCCCTTGCAGCGGGAGGAGGAGAGACCCAGTACTTC
TRBJ2-7	TRBV20-1	TRBD2	NA	CSARVLAGDLSYEQYF	TGCAGTGCTAGAGTTCTAGCGGGCGACCTCTCCTACGAGCAGTACTTC
TRBJ2-7	TRBV7-2	NA	few	CASSLFSTADGYEQYF	TGTGCCAGCAGCTTATTTTCGACAGCGGACGGATACGAGCAGTACTTC
TRBJ1-1	TRBV14	NA	few	CASSQSTEAFF	TGTGCCAGCAGCCAATCCACTGAAGCTTTCTTT
TRBJ2-3	TRBV28	NA	NA	CASRGGQPIPDTQYF	TGTGCCAGCAGGGGGGGGCAACCTATCCCGGATACGCAGTATTTT
TRBJ2-3	TRBV6-5	NA	NA	CASSYSGREGIDTQYF	TGTGCCAGCAGTTACTCGGGCCGGGAAGGCATAGATACGCAGTATTTT
TRBJ2-2	TRBV5-1	NA	few	CASTLGVVGTGELFF	TGCGCCAGCACTCTCGGCGTGGTAGGGACCGGGGAGCTGTTTTTT
TRBJ2-3	TRBV29-1	NA	NA	CSVRPRRTDTQYF	TGCAGCGTTAGACCCCGGCGGACAGATACGCAGTATTTT
TRBJ2-2	TRBV7-9	NA	NA	CASSYATGELFF	TGTGCCAGCAGCTACGCGACCGGGGAGCTGTTTTTT
TRBJ1-2	TRBV27	NA	few	CASSFEGDYGYTF	TGTGCCAGCAGTTTCGAGGGGGACTATGGCTACACCTTC
TRBJ2-1	TRBV20-1	TRBD2	NA	CSASLRGGVSEQFF	TGCAGTGCTAGTTTGCGGGGGGGAGTGAGTGAGCAGTTCTTC
TRBJ2-7	TRBV20-1	NA	NA	CSARDLGTSSYEQYF	TGCAGTGCTAGAGATCTCGGGACAAGCAGCTACGAGCAGTACTTC
TRBJ2-5	TRBV28	TRBD1	NA	CASSLPGTEETQYF	TGTGCCAGCAGTTTACCCGGGACAGAAGAGACCCAGTACTTC
TRBJ2-1	TRBV20-1	TRBD2	few	CSAKEASSGNYEQFF	TGCAGTGCTAAAGAGGCGTCTAGCGGGAACTATGAGCAGTTCTTC
TRBJ2-5	TRBV29-1	NA	few	CSVESGAQETQYF	TGCAGCGTTGAAAGCGGAGCCCAAGAGACCCAGTACTTC
TRBJ2-5	TRBV2	TRBD1	NA	CASREDRTQTQYF	TGTGCCAGCAGAGAGGACAGGACGCAGACCCAGTACTTC
TRBJ1-3	TRBV5-5	NA	few	CASSFSPENTIYF	TGTGCCAGCAGCTTTTCCCCCGAAAACACCATATATTTT
TRBJ2-1	TRBV11-3	NA	NA	CASSEDKVGVWGNEQFF	TGTGCCAGCAGCGAAGATAAGGTCGGGGTATGGGGCAATGAGCAGTTCTTC
TRBJ2-7	TRBV2	TRBD1	NA	CASSVAKPGGGYEQYF	TGTGCCAGCAGTGTCGCGAAGCCAGGGGGCGGCTACGAGCAGTACTTC
TRBJ1-1	TRBV29-1	TRBD1	few	CSVEGQAQGENTEAFF	TGCAGCGTTGAAGGGCAAGCGCAGGGGGAGAACACTGAAGCTTTCTTT
TRBJ2-4	TRBV6-5	NA	once	CASSYGGDGNIQYF	TGTGCCAGCAGTTACGGCGGGGACGGAAACATTCAGTACTTC
TRBJ2-7	TRBV28	TRBD2	once	CASSPTAGGTYEQYF	TGTGCCAGCAGTCCCACAGCGGGAGGTACCTACGAGCAGTACTTC